The 21 T cell receptor beta chains presented below share a single source sample, sequenced in a study of T cells in Graves' hyperthyroidism and ophthalmopathy. RNA transcripts gave rise to amplified TCR beta CDR3 regions. HTBI primers drove first-round RT-PCR of the TCR CDR3. TCRdb re-analysed the multiplex PCR reads in MiXCR, keeping a single row per CDR3 protein. The sample gives under 300,000 distinct CDR3 sequences, about 25% of which show up once; 25% to 30% is in the top ten. The sequenced sample consisted of blood. The receptor set was obtained from a man aged 40-49 years with Graves' hyperthyroidism that later progressed to Graves' ophthalmopathy.

This chain uses TRBV24-1 with TRBJ2-5; perhaps D is TRBD1 or TRBD2 (6 bases each). The V gene lost 4 bases and the J gene lost 3 bases, with 14 bases spanning the gap. Germline CDR1 KGHDR, CDR2 SFDVKD. This CDR3 spans 15 amino acids. CDR3 sequence: CATSDPQGGKETQYF. The CDR3 DNA is TGTGCCACCAGTGACCCACAGGGAGGCAAAGAGACCCAGTACTTC.

This clonotype was recorded many times. V and J are TRBV15 and TRBJ2-5; the D call may be TRBD1 or TRBD2 (5 bases each). The V gene's germline CDR1 is LNHNV and CDR2 YYDKDF (reference sequence). This CDR3 comprises 15 residues. V was clipped by 0 bases and J by 5 bases, with 13 bases between them. CDR3 nucleotide sequence: TGTGCCACCAGCAGAGATCCCCAGGGAGTTGAGACCCAGTACTTC. Residues: CATSRDPQGVETQYF.

The chain recombines TRBV20-1 with TRBJ1-2; 7 bases are a match to TRBD1. V gave up 5 bases and J gave up 3 bases; unmatched junction bases: 6. The CDR3 totals 13 residues. The V gene's germline CDR1 is DFQATT and CDR2 SNEGSKA (reference sequence). The CDR3 reads CSAVSTGDYGYTF. CDR3 DNA sequence: TGCAGTGCTGTCAGCACAGGGGACTATGGCTACACCTTC.

There are many counts of this clonotype. The rearrangement joins TRBV20-1 to TRBJ2-7; 12 bases align to TRBD2. This CDR3 is 14 amino acids long. Germline loops: CDR1 DFQATT, CDR2 SNEGSKA (reference sequence). After removal of 5 bases from V and 7 bases from J, the junction contained 9 bases not matched to a gene. The CDR3 bases are TGCAGTGCTTTAGCTAGCGGGAGGGCCAGGGAGCAGTACTTC. The encoded protein is CSALASGRAREQYF.

This chain connects TRBV29-1 to TRBJ2-5; no definite D call. Germline loops: CDR1 SQVTM, CDR2 ANQGSEA. CDR3 length: 13 amino acids. Trimming stripped 0 bases from V and 1 base from J, with 6 bases between. In DNA, the CDR3 is TGCAGCGTTGAAGATCGAGGCCAAGAGACCCAGTACTTC. Protein product: CSVEDRGQETQYF.

This clonotype has a count of ten or more. J is TRBJ1-2 and V is TRBV7-9, with D uncertain. Deletions cut 1 base from V and 5 bases from J, with 11 bases between. Germline V gene lookup returns CDR1 SEHNR and CDR2 FQNEAQ (reference sequence). The CDR3 has 14 amino acids. The CDR3 DNA follows: TGTGCCAGCAGCTTAGTTGGTCCGACTTATGGCTACACCTTC. Protein product: CASSLVGPTYGYTF. Full variable domain (missing parts from reference TRBV7-9 and TRBJ1-2): DTGVSQNPRHKITKRGQNVTFRCDPISEHNRLYWYRQTLGQGPEFLTYFQNEAQLEKSRLLSDRFSAERPKGSFSTLEIQRTEQGDSAMYLCASSLVGPTYGYTFGSGTRLTVV.

This clonotype was picked up a small number of times. This sequence joins TRBV10-3 and TRBJ1-1, with a tentative D call TRBD1 (5 bases). From germline, CDR1 is ENHRY and CDR2 SYGVKD. This CDR3 comprises 13 residues. V was trimmed by 6 bases and J by 5 bases, leaving 13 bases between them. In nucleotides, the CDR3 is TGTGCCATCAGCCCTATTTGGGGGACTGAAGCTTTCTTT. It encodes CAISPIWGTEAFF.

This clonotype showed up just a few times. V and J are TRBV6-2 or TRBV6-3 and TRBJ2-5; TRBD1 aligns across 8 bases. This CDR3 comprises 14 residues. Germline CDR1 is MNHEY and CDR2 is SVGEGT. V shed 5 bases and J 4 bases; nucleotides not matched to a gene: 6. The chain's CDR3 is CASSGRGRLETQYF. In DNA form, the CDR3 reads TGTGCCAGCAGTGGCAGGGGGCGCTTAGAGACCCAGTACTTC.

This clonotype was counted many times. The CDR3 sequence: CASSQPGTKRETQYF. CDR3 nucleotide sequence: TGTGCCAGCAGCCAACCCGGAACTAAGAGAGAGACCCAGTACTTC. The rearrangement links TRBV14 to TRBJ2-5; D ambiguous. The CDR3 sequence is 15 residues long. CDR1 SGHDN and CDR2 FVKESK come from the germline V gene. Trimming removed 2 bases at V and 4 bases at J, with 14 bases between. Based on the CDR3 plus reference TRBV14 and TRBJ2-5, the full variable domain is EAGVTQFPSHSVIEKGQTVTLRCDPISGHDNLYWYRRVMGKEIKFLLHFVKESKQDESGMPNNRFLAERTGGTYSTLKVQPAELEDSGVYFCASSQPGTKRETQYFGPGTRLLVL.

This clonotype was seen repeatedly, ten times or more. The chain combines TRBV5-1 with TRBJ2-6, with D unresolved. The CDR3 spans 15 residues. The V gene's germline CDR1 is SGHRS and CDR2 YFSETQ. Trimming removed 0 bases from V and 4 bases from J, with 8 bases in between. CDR3 coding DNA: TGCGCCAGCAGCTTGGTGTCGTCCGGGGCCAACGTCCTGACTTTC. As protein: CASSLVSSGANVLTF.

At least ten counts were recorded for this clonotype. J is TRBJ2-5 and V is TRBV19; TRBD2 aligns across 8 bases. CDR1 is LNHDA and CDR2 is SQIVND in the germline V gene (reference sequence). Trimming cost V 9 bases and J 5 bases; bases outside gene matches: 8. There are 13 residues in the CDR3. The CDR3 nucleotides are TGTGCCAGGCTAAGCGGGGGCGTCGAGACCCAGTACTTC. Translated: CARLSGGVETQYF.

This clonotype was found many times. An end of the junction does not agree with germline; a read error may underlie this. The chain couples TRBV7-7 to TRBJ2-2; D unresolved. The CDR3 consists of 12 residues. Germline V gene sequence: CDR1 SSHAT, CDR2 FNYEAQ (reference sequence). The CDR3 region is CASKGNTGELFF. As DNA, the CDR3 is TGTGCTAGCAAGGGGAACACCGGGGAGCTGTTTTTT.

This clonotype occurred many times. The chain recombines TRBV20-1 with TRBJ2-1, with 7 bases identical to TRBD2. CDR1 is DFQATT, CDR2 SNEGSKA, per germline (reference sequence). V dropped 5 bases and J dropped 8; count of bases not matched to a gene: 3. This CDR3 region has 11 residues. Here the CDR3 reads CSALLAYEQFF. In nucleotides, the CDR3 is TGCAGTGCTTTACTAGCGTATGAGCAGTTCTTC.

There are many counts of this clonotype. The rearrangement joins TRBV28 to TRBJ1-5, with unresolved D. V was pared by 6 bases and J by 5 bases, with 5 bases between. This CDR3 comprises 11 residues. The germline V gene has CDR1 MDHEN and CDR2 SYDVKM. CDR3 sequence: CASRSHQPQHF. In nucleotides, the CDR3 is TGTGCCAGCAGAAGTCATCAGCCCCAGCATTTT.

This clonotype was observed many times. J is TRBJ2-5 and V is TRBV12-3 or TRBV12-4; D is tentatively TRBD1 or TRBD2 (5 bases each). V shed 5 bases and J shed 9 bases, with 16 bases lying between them. The length of the CDR3 is 13 residues. CDR3: CASSRDRLSSQYF. CDR3 DNA: TGTGCCAGCAGTCGCGACAGACTAAGCTCCCAGTACTTC.

The table lists this clonotype with many counts. The J gene is TRBJ1-6, the V gene TRBV20-1; no clear D. Germline CDR1 and CDR2: DFQATT and SNEGSKA (reference sequence). CDR3 length: 13 amino acids. With 0 bases removed from V and 10 bases from J, the gap between germline ends came to 10 bases. DNA for the CDR3: TGCAGTGCTAGAGATCCCGGGTACTCACCCCTCCACTTT. This sequence encodes CSARDPGYSPLHF.

This clonotype was seen many times. The chain is built from TRBV10-3 and TRBJ2-7; the D is unclear. This CDR3 has 14 residues. From germline, CDR1 is ENHRY and CDR2 SYGVKD. V gave up 10 bases and J gave up 0 bases, with 16 bases separating them. The CDR3 DNA reads as TGTGCCACCGCCCGGACGGACCCCTCCTACGAGCAGTACTTC. It specifies CATARTDPSYEQYF.

This clonotype was detected only once. The chain is built from TRBV28 and TRBJ1-2; TRBD1 matches 7 bases. The CDR3 is 14 residues long. CDR1 and CDR2 from the germline V gene are MDHEN and SYDVKM. The V gene end was trimmed by 5 bases and the J gene end by 5 bases; junction bases not matched to a gene: 8. The CDR3 spells CASSAQGGPYGYTF. The CDR3, as DNA: TGTGCCAGCAGTGCCCAGGGGGGGCCTTATGGCTACACCTTC.

In this sample, this clonotype turned up many times. The chain has TRBV5-1 and TRBJ1-6; possibly TRBD1 for D (6 bases). V was clipped by 4 bases and J by 7 bases, with 9 bases between them. Germline assignment: CDR1 SGHRS and CDR2 YFSETQ. The CDR3 extends over 13 amino acids. The CDR3 sequence: CASSTRGNSPLHF. The CDR3 DNA sequence: TGCGCCAGCAGCACGAGGGGGAATTCACCCCTCCACTTT. The whole variable domain, remainder taken from reference TRBV5-1 and TRBJ1-6, is KAGVTQTPRYLIKTRGQQVTLSCSPISGHRSVSWYQQTPGQGLQFLFEYFSETQRNKGNFPGRFSGRQFSNSRSEMNVSTLELGDSALYLCASSTRGNSPLHFGNGTRLTVT.

This clonotype was recorded at least ten times. This rearrangement joins TRBV2 to TRBJ2-5; TRBD2 matches 7 bases. V gave up 5 bases and J gave up 3 bases; unmatched junction bases: 9. The CDR3 is made up of 15 amino acids. From germline, CDR1 is SNHLY and CDR2 FYNNEI. In DNA, the CDR3 is TGTGCCAGCAGTTTCGGTCCACTAGCGAAAGAGACCCAGTACTTC. This sequence encodes CASSFGPLAKETQYF.

This clonotype was observed at least ten times. V and J are TRBV4-2 and TRBJ1-2; D is unresolved. The V gene's germline CDR1 is LGHNA and CDR2 YNFKEQ. The germline V and J ends were trimmed by 0 bases and 3 bases, with 11 bases remaining between them. CDR3 length: 15 residues. The CDR3: CASSQEKGSYYGYTF. For the CDR3, the DNA is TGTGCCAGCAGCCAAGAAAAGGGCTCGTACTATGGCTACACCTTC.